The rows below give T cell receptor beta chains drawn from one sample of a study of T cells in Graves' hyperthyroidism and ophthalmopathy. One entry per CDR3 protein, called by TCRdb with MiXCR from the multiplex PCR reads. Found here are roughly 500,000 distinct CDR3 sequences, approximately 15% of them singletons; the top ten hold around 5.4%. Sequenced material: blood. These receptors all come from a woman in her thirties with Graves' hyperthyroidism that later progressed to Graves' ophthalmopathy. Each CDR3 is given with its conserved first and last residue. The order of the fields is clone size, V gene, J gene, D gene, CDR3 protein, CDR3 DNA. D genes are given only for firm matches. Where a row states a size, it is once, few, many or the class of an expanded clone; other rows omit it.

clone size: many; V gene: TRBV19; J gene: TRBJ2-7; D gene: TRBD1; CDR3 protein: CASSSRGQGFNEQYF; CDR3 DNA: TGTGCCAGTAGTTCGCGGGGACAGGGCTTTAACGAGCAGTACTTC
clone size: many; V gene: TRBV7-3; J gene: TRBJ2-2; D gene: TRBD1; CDR3 protein: CASSPWTGEGGELFF; CDR3 DNA: TGTGCCAGCAGCCCCTGGACAGGGGAGGGCGGGGAGCTGTTTTTT
clone size: NA; V gene: TRBV5-5; J gene: TRBJ1-2; D gene: TRBD1; CDR3 protein: CASSSQGELYGYTF; CDR3 DNA: TGTGCCAGCAGCTCACAGGGGGAACTCTACGGCTACACCTTC
clone size: few; V gene: TRBV3-1; J gene: TRBJ2-1; D gene: TRBD1; CDR3 protein: CASSQGGGLYNEQFF; CDR3 DNA: TGTGCCAGCAGCCAAGGAGGGGGCCTGTACAATGAGCAGTTCTTC
clone size: NA; V gene: TRBV9; J gene: TRBJ2-1; D gene: TRBD1; CDR3 protein: CASSVEGQGSYNEQFF; CDR3 DNA: TGTGCCAGCAGCGTAGAGGGACAGGGGTCCTACAATGAGCAGTTCTTC
clone size: many; V gene: TRBV14; J gene: TRBJ1-3; D gene: NA; CDR3 protein: CASSQESKGNTIYF; CDR3 DNA: TGTGCCAGCAGCCAAGAGAGTAAAGGAAACACCATATATTTT
clone size: NA; V gene: TRBV5-1; J gene: TRBJ1-6; D gene: NA; CDR3 protein: CASSFDGRDSPLHF; CDR3 DNA: TGCGCCAGCAGCTTTGACGGGAGAGATTCACCCCTCCACTTT
clone size: many; V gene: TRBV6-1; J gene: TRBJ1-1; D gene: TRBD1; CDR3 protein: CASSRPGTANTEAFF; CDR3 DNA: TGTGCCAGCAGTCGTCCCGGGACAGCGAACACTGAAGCTTTCTTT
clone size: many; V gene: TRBV27; J gene: TRBJ2-2; D gene: TRBD1; CDR3 protein: CASSPPGQITGELFF; CDR3 DNA: TGTGCCAGCAGTCCCCCGGGACAGATCACCGGGGAGCTGTTTTTT
clone size: NA; V gene: TRBV18; J gene: TRBJ2-1; D gene: TRBD1; CDR3 protein: CASSPPLGQGEQLF; CDR3 DNA: TGTGCCAGCTCACCACCTCTGGGACAGGGCGAGCAGCTCTTC
clone size: NA; V gene: TRBV7-3; J gene: TRBJ2-7; D gene: NA; CDR3 protein: CASSLRQPVSEQYF; CDR3 DNA: TGTGCCAGCAGCTTAAGACAGCCCGTGAGCGAGCAGTACTTC
clone size: few; V gene: TRBV25-1; J gene: TRBJ2-5; D gene: NA; CDR3 protein: CASSETGAAGKTQYF; CDR3 DNA: TGTGCCAGCAGTGAAACAGGGGCCGCGGGAAAGACCCAGTACTTC
clone size: few; V gene: TRBV3-1; J gene: TRBJ2-5; D gene: TRBD1; CDR3 protein: CASSQTGGTETQYF; CDR3 DNA: TGTGCCAGCAGCCAAACAGGGGGCACAGAGACCCAGTACTTC
clone size: many; V gene: TRBV27; J gene: TRBJ1-1; D gene: TRBD1; CDR3 protein: CASSLYPVAGGTEAFF; CDR3 DNA: TGTGCCAGCAGTCTCTACCCCGTGGCAGGGGGCACTGAAGCTTTCTTT
clone size: many; V gene: TRBV12-3/TRBV12-4; J gene: TRBJ1-3; D gene: NA; CDR3 protein: CASSGRGSSGNTIYF; CDR3 DNA: TGTGCCAGCAGTGGCAGGGGATCCTCTGGAAACACCATATATTTT
clone size: few; V gene: TRBV2; J gene: TRBJ1-2; D gene: TRBD1; CDR3 protein: CASRLGTGGAGYTF; CDR3 DNA: TGTGCCAGCAGACTCGGGACAGGGGGCGCTGGCTACACCTTC
clone size: many; V gene: TRBV20-1; J gene: TRBJ1-1; D gene: TRBD1; CDR3 protein: CSARKWDRGTEAFF; CDR3 DNA: TGCAGTGCTAGAAAGTGGGACAGGGGCACTGAAGCTTTCTTT
clone size: many; V gene: TRBV12-3/TRBV12-4; J gene: TRBJ2-1; D gene: TRBD1; CDR3 protein: CASRRQGPYNEQFF; CDR3 DNA: TGTGCCAGCAGACGACAGGGCCCCTACAATGAGCAGTTCTTC
clone size: NA; V gene: TRBV2; J gene: TRBJ2-7; D gene: NA; CDR3 protein: CASSRTWEGEQYF; CDR3 DNA: TGTGCCAGCAGTCGAACGTGGGAAGGCGAGCAGTACTTC
clone size: NA; V gene: TRBV29-1; J gene: TRBJ2-7; D gene: NA; CDR3 protein: CSVAERVKGYEQYF; CDR3 DNA: TGCAGCGTAGCCGAGCGGGTAAAGGGGTACGAGCAGTACTTC
clone size: many; V gene: TRBV27; J gene: TRBJ2-5; D gene: NA; CDR3 protein: CASSSPARQETQYF; CDR3 DNA: TGTGCCAGCAGTTCCCCTGCCAGACAAGAGACCCAGTACTTC
clone size: NA; V gene: TRBV6-5; J gene: TRBJ2-1; D gene: TRBD2; CDR3 protein: CASSYSSGRGVRSYNEQFF; CDR3 DNA: TGTGCCAGCAGTTACTCAAGCGGGAGAGGGGTCCGCTCCTACAATGAGCAGTTCTTC
clone size: many; V gene: TRBV25-1; J gene: TRBJ1-6; D gene: NA; CDR3 protein: CASSDPTPAADSPLHF; CDR3 DNA: TGTGCCAGCAGTGACCCCACACCGGCGGCGGATTCACCCCTCCACTTT
clone size: many; V gene: TRBV6-1; J gene: TRBJ1-1; D gene: TRBD1; CDR3 protein: CASSPGQRMNTEAFF; CDR3 DNA: TGTGCCAGCAGTCCGGGACAGAGAATGAACACTGAAGCTTTCTTT
clone size: NA; V gene: TRBV15; J gene: TRBJ1-6; D gene: TRBD1; CDR3 protein: CATSSRGGHNSPLHF; CDR3 DNA: TGTGCCACCAGCAGCCGAGGGGGCCATAATTCACCCCTCCACTTT
clone size: many; V gene: TRBV27; J gene: TRBJ2-1; D gene: TRBD2; CDR3 protein: CASSFLMTSGTFNEQFF; CDR3 DNA: TGTGCCAGCAGTTTTCTCATGACTAGCGGGACGTTCAATGAGCAGTTCTTC
clone size: NA; V gene: TRBV20-1; J gene: TRBJ2-1; D gene: NA; CDR3 protein: CSATTDLNNEQFF; CDR3 DNA: TGCAGTGCTACTACGGACCTCAACAATGAGCAGTTCTTC
clone size: NA; V gene: TRBV6-1; J gene: TRBJ2-5; D gene: NA; CDR3 protein: CASTPNRQETQYF; CDR3 DNA: TGTGCCAGCACCCCAAACAGGCAAGAGACCCAGTACTTC
clone size: many; V gene: TRBV11-3; J gene: TRBJ1-1; D gene: NA; CDR3 protein: CASSPNYGGTEAFF; CDR3 DNA: TGTGCCAGCAGCCCTAATTACGGGGGCACTGAAGCTTTCTTT
clone size: few; V gene: TRBV7-3; J gene: TRBJ2-5; D gene: NA; CDR3 protein: CASSIDGWETQYF; CDR3 DNA: TGTGCCAGCAGCATTGACGGATGGGAGACCCAGTACTTC
clone size: many; V gene: TRBV9; J gene: TRBJ1-2; D gene: NA; CDR3 protein: CASSVDTGINYGYTF; CDR3 DNA: TGTGCCAGCAGCGTAGATACAGGGATTAACTATGGCTACACCTTC
clone size: NA; V gene: TRBV5-1; J gene: TRBJ1-1; D gene: NA; CDR3 protein: CASSLAEGDTAFF; CDR3 DNA: TGCGCCAGCAGCTTGGCGGAGGGGGATACAGCTTTCTTT
clone size: many; V gene: TRBV6-1; J gene: TRBJ1-5; D gene: NA; CDR3 protein: CASRAAGSNQPQHF; CDR3 DNA: TGTGCCAGCAGGGCTGCGGGTAGCAATCAGCCCCAGCATTTT
clone size: few; V gene: TRBV15; J gene: TRBJ2-5; D gene: TRBD1; CDR3 protein: CATSPRLGQGAGETQYF; CDR3 DNA: TGTGCCACCAGCCCACGTTTGGGACAGGGGGCAGGAGAGACCCAGTACTTC
clone size: many; V gene: TRBV27; J gene: TRBJ2-1; D gene: NA; CDR3 protein: CASSSDAYNEQFF; CDR3 DNA: TGTGCCAGCAGCTCCGACGCCTACAATGAGCAGTTCTTC
clone size: many; V gene: TRBV5-1; J gene: TRBJ2-7; D gene: NA; CDR3 protein: CASSENLEEQYF; CDR3 DNA: TGCGCCAGCAGCGAGAACTTGGAAGAGCAGTACTTC
clone size: many; V gene: TRBV28; J gene: TRBJ1-1; D gene: TRBD1; CDR3 protein: CASKGDRGRTEAFF; CDR3 DNA: TGTGCCAGCAAGGGGGACAGGGGGCGTACTGAAGCTTTCTTT
clone size: NA; V gene: TRBV14; J gene: TRBJ2-7; D gene: TRBD2; CDR3 protein: CASSPSGGNEQYF; CDR3 DNA: TGTGCCAGCAGCCCCTCGGGGGGGAACGAGCAGTACTTC